These 21 T cell receptor beta chains were all obtained from the same sample, sequenced in a study of cytomegalovirus exposure and HLA in healthy donors. PCR used 60 Vbeta primers and 13 Jbeta primers. Profiling relied on immunoSEQ multiplex PCR, and the TCRdb table lists in-frame clones only, not all of them. The repertoire consists of roughly 260,000 clones, with 84% occurring once and the leading ten covering approximately 2%. Specimen: PBMCs. The receptors stem from a woman between 40 and 50 years old in good health and CMV-seropositive.

The rearrangement joins TRBV30 to TRBJ1-3, with D perhaps TRBD1 (6 bases). The CDR3 has 14 residues. From germline, CDR1 is GTSNPN and CDR2 SVGIG (reference sequence). V lost 0 bases and J 9 bases, leaving 15 bases between the germline ends. CDR3 nucleotide sequence: TGTGCCTGGAGTGTGGTGGGGGCCGGCGGCACCATATATTTT. This sequence encodes CAWSVVGAGGTIYF.

This clone was observed once. The genes are TRBV6-1 and TRBJ2-7; 12 bases are shared with TRBD2. This CDR3 comprises 15 residues. Germline loops: CDR1 MNHNS, CDR2 SASEGT. The ends lost 5 bases at V and 5 bases at J; junction bases unmatched: 7. CDR3 in amino acids: CASSLTSGRGDEQYF. CDR3 sequence (DNA): TGTGCCAGCAGTCTGACTAGCGGGAGAGGCGACGAGCAGTACTTC.

In this sample, this clone turned up once. This chain uses TRBV13 with TRBJ2-7, with D possibly TRBD2 on 6 matching bases. The germline V and J ends were trimmed by 1 base and 4 bases, with 17 bases remaining between them. The CDR3 totals 16 residues. Per germline, CDR1 PRHDT and CDR2 FYEKMQ (reference sequence). As DNA, the CDR3 is TGTGCCAGCAGCTTAGAATTAGAGACTAGAACTTACGAGCAGTACTTC. The encoded protein is CASSLELETRTYEQYF. The variable domain in full, completed from reference TRBV13 and TRBJ2-7, reads AAGVIQSPRHLIKEKRETATLKCYPIPRHDTVYWYQQGPGQDPQFLISFYEKMQSDKGSIPDRFSAQQFSDYHSELNMSSLELGDSALYFCASSLELETRTYEQYFGPGTRLTVT.

DNA for the CDR3: TGTGCCAGCAGTTCACACCTAGCGGGAGGTCTGGATGAGCAGTTCTTC. It is translated as CASSSHLAGGLDEQFF. The rearrangement links TRBV28 to TRBJ2-1, with 11 bases that match TRBD2. CDR1 is MDHEN, CDR2 SYDVKM, per germline. The trim removed 4 bases at V and 8 bases at J, leaving 10 bases unmatched. This CDR3 is 16 amino acids long.

This clone was seen only a few times. V and J are TRBV4-2 and TRBJ1-4, with 7 bases fitting TRBD1. Per the germline V gene, CDR1 is LGHNA and CDR2 is YNFKEQ. The CDR3 length is 16 residues. Unmatched junction bases numbered 5, after V lost 0 bases and J lost 4 bases. The CDR3 spells CASSQDHRDSNEKLFF. Written as DNA, the CDR3 is TGTGCCAGCAGCCAAGACCACCGGGACAGTAATGAAAAACTGTTTTTT.

This chain connects TRBV7-2 to TRBJ2-1; 13 positions match TRBD2. The CDR3 has 15 amino acids. CDR1 SGHTA and CDR2 FQGNSA come from the germline V gene. V gave up 3 bases and J gave up 5 bases; unmatched junction bases: 1. The CDR3 is CASSFGTSGNNEQFF. CDR3 nucleotides: TGTGCCAGCAGCTTCGGGACTAGCGGGAACAATGAGCAGTTCTTC. Looking up the rest from reference TRBV7-2 and TRBJ2-1 gives the full variable domain: GAGVSQSPSNKVTEKGKDVELRCDPISGHTALYWYRQSLGQGLEFLIYFQGNSAPDKSGLPSDRFSAERTGGSVSTLTIQRTQQEDSAVYLCASSFGTSGNNEQFFGPGTRLTVL.

This chain joins TRBV28 and TRBJ1-2, with 7 nucleotides matching TRBD1. There are 14 residues in the CDR3. J gave up 14 bases and V 5 bases, and 17 bases lay outside the gene matches. Germline lookup yields CDR1 MDHEN and CDR2 SYDVKM. This CDR3 reads CASSLRQGRMVWTF. The DNA for the CDR3 is TGTGCCAGCAGTCTACGACAGGGAAGGATGGTATGGACCTTC.

V and J are TRBV6-1 and TRBJ2-5; 8 nucleotides agree with TRBD2. V shed 2 bases, J shed 2 bases, and the junction held 7 bases outside the gene matches. The CDR3 is 16 residues long. Germline CDR1 reads MNHNS; CDR2 reads SASEGT. The CDR3 is CASSESTGLGQETQYF. The CDR3 bases are TGTGCCAGCAGTGAATCTACGGGACTAGGGCAAGAGACCCAGTACTTC.

The chain recombines TRBV30 with TRBJ1-6; maybe TRBD1 (5 bases). V was shortened by 5 bases and J by 5 bases, with 7 bases between the two germline ends. The CDR3 totals 12 residues. Germline lookup yields CDR1 GTSNPN and CDR2 SVGIG (reference sequence). The CDR3 region is CAWDSNNSPLHF. The CDR3 region has the DNA TGTGCCTGGGACAGCAATAATTCACCCCTCCACTTT. Based on the CDR3 plus reference TRBV30 and TRBJ1-6, the full variable domain is SQTIHQWPATLVQPVGSPLSLECTVEGTSNPNLYWYRQAAGRGLQLLFYSVGIGQISSEVPQNLSASRPQDRQFILSSKKLLLSDSGFYLCAWDSNNSPLHFGNGTRLTVT.

V and J are TRBV11-1 and TRBJ2-2; 8 positions agree with TRBD2. Trimming cost V 0 bases and J 3 bases; bases outside gene matches: 0. This CDR3 is 15 amino acids long. Germline V gives CDR1 SGHAT, CDR2 FQDESV (reference sequence). CDR3 residues: CASSLAGGDTGELFF. The CDR3 coding sequence is TGTGCCAGCAGCTTAGCCGGGGGGGACACCGGGGAGCTGTTTTTT.

The CDR3 sequence: CASRTGSTEAFF. CDR3 nucleotides: TGTGCCAGCAGAACAGGGTCCACTGAAGCTTTCTTT. The V call is TRBV27, the J call TRBJ1-1; TRBD1 might be the D (6 bases). CDR1 and CDR2 from the germline V gene are MNHEY and SMNVEV (reference sequence). V lost 6 bases, J lost 4 bases, and 9 bases lay in between. This CDR3 is built from 12 residues.

This CDR3 is CASTAGGEAFF. CDR3 in DNA: TGTGCCAGCACCGCGGGGGGAGAAGCTTTCTTT. The chain recombines TRBV7-9 with TRBJ1-1; maybe TRBD1 (5 bases). The CDR3 has 11 amino acids. V was shortened by 7 bases and J by 8 bases, with 11 bases between the two germline ends. Germline V gives CDR1 SEHNR, CDR2 FQNEAQ (reference sequence).

This clone has a single count. The chain combines TRBV9 with TRBJ2-2, with 7 bases lining up with TRBD1. This CDR3 spans 13 amino acids. From germline, CDR1 is SGDLS and CDR2 YYNGEE. V was pared by 3 bases and J by 6 bases, with 2 bases of the junction left unmatched. This CDR3 reads CASSGQGAGELFF. The CDR3 DNA sequence: TGTGCCAGCAGCGGACAGGGTGCCGGGGAGCTGTTTTTT.

This chain connects TRBV7-2 to TRBJ2-3; TRBD2 matches 8 bases. Germline V gives CDR1 SGHTA, CDR2 FQGNSA. V gave up 6 bases and J gave up 0 bases; unmatched junction bases: 11. The CDR3 consists of 17 residues. As DNA, the CDR3 is TGTGCCAGCAGTCCGGGACTAGGTTGGTTTAGCACAGATACGCAGTATTTT. Translating gives CASSPGLGWFSTDTQYF.

This clone has only one observation. The chain carries TRBV6-5 and TRBJ2-7; no clear D gene. In germline, CDR1 is MNHEY, CDR2 SVGAGI. There are 14 residues in the CDR3. Trimming removed 0 bases at V and 2 bases at J, with 8 bases between. CDR3 sequence reads: CASSYSSTAYEQYF. The DNA of the CDR3 is TGTGCCAGCAGTTACTCGTCTACCGCCTACGAGCAGTACTTC.

The chain employs TRBV2 and TRBJ1-3; D ambiguous. The CDR3 runs 18 residues. Looked up from germline, CDR1 is SNHLY and CDR2 is FYNNEI. V was clipped by 2 bases and J by 0 bases, with 17 bases between them. The chain's CDR3 is CASSELGVGPSSGNTIYF. CDR3 in DNA: TGTGCCAGCAGTGAACTGGGCGTGGGCCCCAGCTCTGGAAACACCATATATTTT.

The V gene is TRBV28, the J gene TRBJ1-2, with 7 bases matching TRBD1. The germline gives CDR1 MDHEN, CDR2 SYDVKM. The CDR3 is made up of 14 amino acids. V lost 6 bases, J lost 3 bases, and 7 bases stayed unmatched. This chain's CDR3 is CASREDRPYYGYTF. The DNA for the CDR3 is TGTGCCAGCAGGGAGGACAGGCCCTACTATGGCTACACCTTC.

The rearrangement joins TRBV7-8 to TRBJ2-5; 11 nucleotides match TRBD2. The CDR3 covers 16 residues. Trimming at V came to 5 bases and at J to 5 bases, leaving 10 bases not matched to a gene. Germline-derived CDR1 and CDR2 are SGHVS and FQNEAQ. CDR3: CASSRPIAGGMETQYF. CDR3 nucleotide sequence: TGTGCCAGCAGCCGACCCATAGCGGGAGGGATGGAGACCCAGTACTTC.

This chain connects TRBV19 to TRBJ1-5; D possibly corresponds to TRBD1 (5 bases). V was cut by 1 base and J by 11 bases, with 18 bases left in between. Per the germline V gene, CDR1 is LNHDA and CDR2 is SQIVND (reference sequence). The CDR3 consists of 15 residues. The CDR3 protein is CASSIGGTSVVTQHF. CDR3 coding DNA: TGTGCCAGTAGTATAGGGGGCACATCGGTAGTGACCCAGCATTTT.

The rearrangement joins TRBV18 to TRBJ1-1, with a weak D call TRBD1 (5 bases). CDR1 and CDR2 from the germline V gene are KGHSH and LQKENI. V was shortened by 5 bases and J by 5 bases, with 12 bases between the two germline ends. The CDR3 has 13 residues. DNA for the CDR3: TGTGCCAGCTCATTTTCGGGGGAGACTGAAGCTTTCTTT. This codes for CASSFSGETEAFF.

The chain couples TRBV27 to TRBJ2-3; TRBD2 matches at 10 bases. Germline assignment: CDR1 MNHEY and CDR2 SMNVEV (reference sequence). CDR3 length equals 15 residues. Losses at the gene ends were 5 bases for V and 7 bases for J; bases not matched to a gene: 9. Here the CDR3 reads CASSPLGLALYTQYF. The DNA of the CDR3 is TGTGCCAGCAGTCCTCTGGGACTAGCGCTATATACGCAGTATTTT.